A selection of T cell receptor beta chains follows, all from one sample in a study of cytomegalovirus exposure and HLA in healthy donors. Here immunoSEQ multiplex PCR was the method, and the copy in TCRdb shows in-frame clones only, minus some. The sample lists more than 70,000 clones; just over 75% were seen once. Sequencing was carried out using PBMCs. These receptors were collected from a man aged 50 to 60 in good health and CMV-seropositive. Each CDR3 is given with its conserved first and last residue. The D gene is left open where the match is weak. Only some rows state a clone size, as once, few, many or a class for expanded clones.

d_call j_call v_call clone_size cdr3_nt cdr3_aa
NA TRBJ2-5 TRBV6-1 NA TGTGCCAATTCCCGGGACTACCAAGAGACCCAGTACTTC CANSRDYQETQYF
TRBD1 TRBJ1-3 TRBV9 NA TGTGCCAGCAGCGTGGACAGGGAGGACACCATATATTTT CASSVDREDTIYF
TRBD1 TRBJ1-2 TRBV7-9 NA TGTTCCAGCAGCCGAGGACAGGACACCCTCTATGGCTACACCTTC CSSSRGQDTLYGYTF
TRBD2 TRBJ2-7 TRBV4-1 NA TGCGCCAGCAGCCAGGTAGCGGGAGGACACTACGAGCAGTACTTC CASSQVAGGHYEQYF
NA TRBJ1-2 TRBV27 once TGTGCCAGCTTTAGGACAGAGAATGGCTACACCTTC CASFRTENGYTF
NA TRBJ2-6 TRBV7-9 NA TGTGCCAGGGAGTCGGGGGGCCCTATTGGGGCCAACGGCCTGACTTTC CARESGGPIGANGLTF
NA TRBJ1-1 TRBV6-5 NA TGTGCCAGCAGCTACCAGATGACAGTAGTACCAGGTATGGCTTTCTTT CASSYQMTVVPGMAFF
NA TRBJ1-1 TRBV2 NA TGTGCCAGCAGTGAATCGGCGGAATCGAACACTGAAGCTTTCTTT CASSESAESNTEAFF
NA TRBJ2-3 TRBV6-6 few TGTGCCAGCAGACTCAGGGGCCCAGATACGCAGTATTTT CASRLRGPDTQYF
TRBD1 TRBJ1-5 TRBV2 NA TGTGCCAGCAAGGACAGGGCCGGCCAGCCCCAGCATTTT CASKDRAGQPQHF
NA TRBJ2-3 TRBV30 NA TGTGCCTACAGCAAATACGAATCCCAGTATTTT CAYSKYESQYF
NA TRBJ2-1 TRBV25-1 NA TGTGCCAGCAGCCCAGGTTCTTCCTACAATGAGCAGTTCTTC CASSPGSSYNEQFF
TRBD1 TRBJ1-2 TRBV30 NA TGTGCCTGGAGCCGGACAGGGGGCCCTAACTATGGCTACACCTTC CAWSRTGGPNYGYTF
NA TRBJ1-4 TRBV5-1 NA TGCGCCAGCTCCGGCGGGGGGGCCGAAGCTAATGAAAAACTGTTTTTT CASSGGGAEANEKLFF
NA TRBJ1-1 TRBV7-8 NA TGTGCCAGCAGCTTAGACGGGGGAGGAACTGAAGCTTTCTTT CASSLDGGGTEAFF
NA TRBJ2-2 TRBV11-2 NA TGTGCCAGCAGCGCTAGCGACATTCTGGGAGGGGGCACCGGGGAGCTGTTTTTT CASSASDILGGGTGELFF
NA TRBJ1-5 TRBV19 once TGTGCCAGTAGTGTACAGGCCGCAGGATCGGATCAGCCCCAGCATTTT CASSVQAAGSDQPQHF
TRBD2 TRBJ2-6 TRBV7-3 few TGTGCCAGCAGCTTAAGGGGGGGTGGCCCGGCGTTGGGCGGGGCCAACGTCCTGACTTTC CASSLRGGGPALGGANVLTF
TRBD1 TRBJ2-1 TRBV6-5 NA TGTGCCAGCAGCCCCGACAGGGGAGTCTACAATGAGCAGTTCTTC CASSPDRGVYNEQFF
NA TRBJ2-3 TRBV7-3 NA TGTGCCAGCAGCTTACGAGATAATGCAGATACGCAGTATTTT CASSLRDNADTQYF
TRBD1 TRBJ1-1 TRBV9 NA TGTGCCAGCAGCCCCAGGGGGCCAACTGAAGCTTTCTTT CASSPRGPTEAFF
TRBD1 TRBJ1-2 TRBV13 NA TGTGCCAGCAGCGAGAGGGGGACAGGGAATGGCTACACCTTC CASSERGTGNGYTF
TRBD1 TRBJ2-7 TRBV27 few TGTGCCAGCAGTTCAACAGGGGGCGGGTTTGCCTACGAGCAGTACTTC CASSSTGGGFAYEQYF
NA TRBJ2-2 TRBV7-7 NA TGTGCCAGCAGCCCAACGGGTACCGGGGAGCTGTTTTTT CASSPTGTGELFF
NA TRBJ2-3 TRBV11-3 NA TGTGCCAGCAGCTCAGGTCGGCAGTTCACAGATACGCAGTATTTT CASSSGRQFTDTQYF
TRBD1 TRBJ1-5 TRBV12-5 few TGTGCTAGTGGTTGGGACAGCAAAGGGGATCAGCCCCAGCATTTT CASGWDSKGDQPQHF
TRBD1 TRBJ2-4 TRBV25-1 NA TGTGCCAGCACCCTCAACCGGGACAGGCGGTCCAGTCAGTACTTC CASTLNRDRRSSQYF
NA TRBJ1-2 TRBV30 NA TGTGCCTGTTCCCGGGACATTAGCGGCTACACCTTC CACSRDISGYTF
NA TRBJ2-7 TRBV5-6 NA TGTGCCAGCAGCGCGATTCAGGGTCCGAATCTTTACGAGCAGTACTTC CASSAIQGPNLYEQYF
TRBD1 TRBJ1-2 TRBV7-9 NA TGTGCCAGCAGCTTAGGAACAGGGGCCTATGGCTACACCTTC CASSLGTGAYGYTF
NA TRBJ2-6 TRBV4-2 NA TGTGCCAGCAGCCAAGAGGGCTGGACTGGGGCCAACGTCCTGACTTTC CASSQEGWTGANVLTF
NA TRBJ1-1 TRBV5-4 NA TGTGCCAGCAGCTTCTCAGGGTCTTCTACTGAAGCTTTCTTT CASSFSGSSTEAFF
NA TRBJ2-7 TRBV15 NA TGTGCCACCAGCAGAGAGCCGGGACTTAAGTACGAGCAGTACTTC CATSREPGLKYEQYF
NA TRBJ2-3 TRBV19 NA TGTGCCAGTAGTATAGGCCGTACTAGCTCAGATACGCAGTATTTT CASSIGRTSSDTQYF
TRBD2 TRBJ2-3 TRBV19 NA TGTGCCAGTAGAAGGACTAGCGGGAGGAGAGATACGCAGTATTTT CASRRTSGRRDTQYF
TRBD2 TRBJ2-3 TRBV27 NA TGTGCCAGATTTTTAACCCCAACGGGAGGACGGGCAGATACGCAGTATTTT CARFLTPTGGRADTQYF
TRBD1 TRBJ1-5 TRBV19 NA TGTGCCAGTAGTACGCCGGGACAGGGACTGCCCCAGCATTTT CASSTPGQGLPQHF
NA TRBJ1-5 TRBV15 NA TGTGCCACCAGCAGACGACAGAGTAACAATCAGCCCCAGCATTTT CATSRRQSNNQPQHF
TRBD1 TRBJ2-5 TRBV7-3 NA TGTGCCAGCAGCCCGATGGGACAGGGGATAGAGACCCAGTACTTC CASSPMGQGIETQYF
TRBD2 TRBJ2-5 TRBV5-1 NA TGCGCCAGCAGCGCGTACGGCGGGGGGGGCCAGGAGACCCAGTACTTC CASSAYGGGGQETQYF
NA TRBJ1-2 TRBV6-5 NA TGTGCCAGCAGTGAGGGTGGCAGGAGTAATGGCTACACCTTC CASSEGGRSNGYTF
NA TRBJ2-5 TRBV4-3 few TGCGCCAGCAGCCAAGATACTGGTAACGGGGAGACCCAGTACTTC CASSQDTGNGETQYF
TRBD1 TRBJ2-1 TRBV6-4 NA TGTGCCAGCAGTGACAGGCAGGGGGCCTTCGATGAGCAGTTCTTC CASSDRQGAFDEQFF
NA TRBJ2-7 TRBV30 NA TGTGCCTGGAGCGAAGGAGGGGAGCAGTACTTC CAWSEGGEQYF
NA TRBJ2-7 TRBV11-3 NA TGTGCCAGCAGCTTAAGAGTTACCTACGAGCAGTACTTC CASSLRVTYEQYF
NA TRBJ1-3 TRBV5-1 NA TGCGCCAGCAGCTTGGATCCGGGGGCTGGAAACACCATATATTTT CASSLDPGAGNTIYF
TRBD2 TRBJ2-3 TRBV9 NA TGTGCCAGCAGCGTAGACGGGAGGCGCACAGATACGCAGTATTTT CASSVDGRRTDTQYF
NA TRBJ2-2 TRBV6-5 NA TGTGCCAGCAGTTACCGGGTTACTAATGACGGGGAGCTGTTTTTT CASSYRVTNDGELFF
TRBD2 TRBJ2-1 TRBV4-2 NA TGTGCCAGCAGCCAAGATATAGCGGGAGTTGGCGTTGAGCAGTTCTTC CASSQDIAGVGVEQFF
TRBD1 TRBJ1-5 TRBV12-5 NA TGTGCTAGTGGTTTGACCCGCGGGGTTCCCGACAGGGTAAGCCAGCCCCAGCATTTT CASGLTRGVPDRVSQPQHF
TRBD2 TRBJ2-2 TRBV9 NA TGTGCCAGCAGCGTAGGTCTAGCGGTGAACACCGGGGAGCTGTTTTTT CASSVGLAVNTGELFF
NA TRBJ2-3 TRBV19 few TGTGCCAGTAAGGATGGGGGGGGCAAGGATACGCAGTATTTT CASKDGGGKDTQYF
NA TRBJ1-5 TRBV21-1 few TGTGCCAGCAGTCCCAGGGAAGGGGCAGATAGCAATCAGCCCCAGCATTTT CASSPREGADSNQPQHF
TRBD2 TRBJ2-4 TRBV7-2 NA TGTGCCAGCAGCGTCGGGACTAGCGGGGGTAAAAACATTCAGTACTTC CASSVGTSGGKNIQYF
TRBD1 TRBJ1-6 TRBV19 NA TGTGCCAGTAGTCCAGGACAGGGAAGTTCACCCCTCCACTTT CASSPGQGSSPLHF
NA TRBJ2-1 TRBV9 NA TGTGCCAGCAGCGTCAATTCCGGTAATGAGCAGTTCTTC CASSVNSGNEQFF
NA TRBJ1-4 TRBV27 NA TGTGCCAGCAGGACGTGGGGGACAAGTGATGAAAAACTGTTTTTT CASRTWGTSDEKLFF
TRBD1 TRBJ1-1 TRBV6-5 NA TGTGCCAGCAGTTACTTCCGGACAGGGGGGGTCACTGAAGCTTTCTTT CASSYFRTGGVTEAFF
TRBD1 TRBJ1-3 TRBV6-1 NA TGTGCCAGCAGATTGACAGGGGTTGGAAACACCATATATTTT CASRLTGVGNTIYF
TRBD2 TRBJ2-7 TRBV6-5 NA TGTGCCAGCAGTTACTTGGGACTAGCGGGAACCGAGCAGTACTTC CASSYLGLAGTEQYF